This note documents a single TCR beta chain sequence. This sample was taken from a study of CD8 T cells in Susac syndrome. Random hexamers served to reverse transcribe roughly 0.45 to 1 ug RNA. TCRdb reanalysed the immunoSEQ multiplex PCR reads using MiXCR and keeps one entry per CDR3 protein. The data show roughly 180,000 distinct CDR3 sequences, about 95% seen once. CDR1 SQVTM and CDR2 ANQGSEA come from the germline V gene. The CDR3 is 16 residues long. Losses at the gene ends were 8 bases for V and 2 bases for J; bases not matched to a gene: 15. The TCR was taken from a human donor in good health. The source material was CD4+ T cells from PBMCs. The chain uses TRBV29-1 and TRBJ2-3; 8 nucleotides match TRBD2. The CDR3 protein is CSSRGSGKFDTDTQYF. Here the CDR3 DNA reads TGCAGCTCCCGGGGTAGCGGGAAGTTCGACACAGATACGCAGTATTTT.